This T cell receptor (beta chain) is from a study of cytomegalovirus exposure and HLA in healthy donors. Study context: Across around 400 genotyped donors, around 80% landed in the Caucasian-associated ancestry cluster. General study findings and limits: There were some public TCRs occurring in many donors, but most TCR sequences were rare.

With V trimmed by 8 bases and J by 4 bases, 11 bases remained unmatched. Germline V gives CDR1 MNHEY, CDR2 SVGAGI. The CDR3 runs 15 residues. The PCR employed 60 Vbeta primers together with 13 Jbeta primers. Profiled with immunoSEQ multiplex PCR; TCRdb holds only in-frame clones, not every one. The table shows 100,000 to 150,000 clones, with about four fifths occurring only once. A note on this clone: What it binds is unknown.

Material: PBMCs. The TCR originated in a woman aged 40 to 50 in good health and CMV-seronegative. The chain has TRBV6-5 and TRBJ1-2, with 9 bases matching TRBD1. CDR3 amino acids: CASSLTGTGIYGYTF. The CDR3, as DNA: TGTGCCAGCTCATTGACCGGGACAGGGATCTATGGCTACACCTTC.